This T cell receptor beta chain was sequenced in a study of naive and memory T cell subsets. Separate alpha and beta amplification began at the second PCR step. This clonotype was detected many times. Both TRBC1 and TRBC2 were covered by a beta constant-region primer of two equimolar oligonucleotides. An oligonucleotide with the SP2 primer and a 12-nucleotide UMI was ligated to the cDNA 3' end. The ligated cDNA underwent four PCR rounds using SP2 and nested alpha and beta constant-region primers. MiXCR was run by TCRdb on the UMI-ligation and nested PCR reads, yielding one entry per CDR3 protein. The repertoire has 130,000 to 150,000 distinct CDR3 sequences, about 17% of them found once; the top ten carry approximately 0.15%. This TCR derives from a human donor in good health. The sequencing input was naive CD4+ T cells from blood.

CDR3: CASSSRGTDTQYF. Written as DNA, the CDR3 is TGTGCCAGCAGCTCTAGGGGCACAGATACGCAGTATTTT. This chain joins TRBV5-4 and TRBJ2-3; the D is unclear. V was shortened by 3 bases and J by 1 base, with 6 bases between the two germline ends. Germline CDR1 reads SGHNT; CDR2 reads YYREEE (reference sequence). The CDR3 has 13 amino acids.